The entry below describes one T cell receptor beta chain. What it binds is unknown. As for time point: peripheral blood 6 weeks after treatment start. V lost 5 bases and J lost 5, with 13 bases in between. Germline V gene sequence: CDR1 KGHSH, CDR2 LQKENI. The CDR3 contains 14 residues. The source of the sample is a study of PD-L1 blockade in urothelial cancer. The overall study: Blood was tested 3 weeks (second dose) and 6 weeks into treatment.

Assay used: immunoSEQ multiplex PCR; TCRdb lists only in-frame clones, some missing. Of tens of thousands of clones listed, approximately 81% are singletons. Study findings and constraints: Lower pretreatment blood TCR clonality, under the median, predicted better survival, researchers reported. Blood clones associated with the tumor expanded more at 3 weeks in durable-benefit patients.

The source of this sequence is a man aged 70-80 years with urothelial cancer. The V gene is TRBV18, the J gene TRBJ1-5; maybe TRBD1 (6 bases). The sample in question was PBMCs, obtained around atezolizumab (anti-PD-L1) treatment. Here the CDR3 reads CASSASGDHQPQHF. CDR3 coding DNA: TGTGCCAGCTCAGCCTCAGGGGACCATCAGCCCCAGCATTTT. Filled out from reference TRBV18 and TRBJ1-5, the complete variable domain reads NAGVMQNPRHLVRRRGQEARLRCSPMKGHSHVYWYRQLPEEGLKFMVYLQKENIIDESGMPKERFSAEFPKEGPSILRIQQVVRGDSAAYFCASSASGDHQPQHFGDGTRLSIL.